A selection of T cell receptor beta chains follows, all from one sample in a study of cytomegalovirus exposure and HLA in healthy donors. Assay used: immunoSEQ multiplex PCR; TCRdb lists only in-frame clones, some missing. The sample lists 140,000 or so clones; over 65% were seen once. The sample taken for sequencing was PBMCs. Receptor source: a man aged 18 to 29 in good health and CMV-seropositive. Each CDR3 is given with its conserved first and last residue. D genes are given only for firm matches. Size tells how often a clone was seen (once, few, many) or the class of an expanded clone, and some rows leave it out.

cdr3_aa | cdr3_nt | v_call | d_call | j_call | clone_size
CAWTGTVGGYNEQFF | TGTGCCTGGACCGGTACAGTGGGGGGTTACAATGAGCAGTTCTTC | TRBV30 | NA | TRBJ2-1 | NA
CASSESGRNNEQFF | TGTGCCAGCAGTGAGAGCGGGAGGAACAATGAGCAGTTCTTC | TRBV6-4 | TRBD2 | TRBJ2-1 | NA
CASSERGQGASSGNTIYF | TGTGCCAGCAGTGAAAGGGGACAGGGGGCTAGCTCTGGAAACACCATATATTTT | TRBV6-1 | TRBD1 | TRBJ1-3 | NA
CASSLVRMADTQYF | TGTGCCAGCAGCTTGGTTAGAATGGCAGATACGCAGTATTTT | TRBV5-6 | NA | TRBJ2-3 | NA
CASSQDFIWVRAPSYNEQFF | TGCGCCAGCAGCCAAGATTTCATATGGGTGAGGGCCCCATCCTACAATGAGCAGTTCTTC | TRBV4-1 | NA | TRBJ2-1 | few
CSVEGEGLAGDWDTQYF | TGCAGCGTTGAAGGGGAGGGACTAGCGGGAGATTGGGATACGCAGTATTTT | TRBV29-1 | TRBD2 | TRBJ2-3 | NA
CASSPGTENTEAFF | TGTGCCAGCAGTCCCGGGACAGAGAACACTGAAGCTTTCTTT | TRBV6-5 | TRBD1 | TRBJ1-1 | few
CSAQQGTVNTEAFF | TGCAGCGCCCAGCAGGGGACGGTGAACACTGAAGCTTTCTTT | TRBV29-1 | NA | TRBJ1-1 | few
CSVGLAHEQYF | TGCAGCGTGGGACTAGCGCACGAGCAGTACTTC | TRBV29-1 | TRBD2 | TRBJ2-7 | NA
CASSPAGGSHQPQHF | TGTGCCAGCTCACCGGCGGGTGGTTCGCATCAGCCCCAGCATTTT | TRBV18 | NA | TRBJ1-5 | NA
CASSLGTGDSGELFF | TGTGCCAGCAGCTTGGGGACAGGGGATAGCGGGGAGCTGTTTTTT | TRBV5-4 | TRBD1 | TRBJ2-2 | NA
CASSLASTNSPLHF | TGTGCCAGCAGCTTAGCCTCGACAAATTCACCCCTCCACTTT | TRBV11-2 | NA | TRBJ1-6 | NA
CASSWDRGYEQYF | TGTGCCAGCAGCTGGGACAGGGGATACGAGCAGTACTTC | TRBV5-8 | TRBD1 | TRBJ2-7 | NA
CASSLWDSPQETQYF | TGTGCCAGCAGTTTATGGGACAGTCCGCAAGAGACCCAGTACTTC | TRBV27 | TRBD1 | TRBJ2-5 | NA
CASSSTRYYEQYF | TGCGCCAGCAGCTCGACAAGGTACTACGAGCAGTACTTC | TRBV5-1 | NA | TRBJ2-7 | NA
CASSRQPNQPQHF | TGTGCCAGCAGCCGACAGCCCAATCAGCCCCAGCATTTT | TRBV6-5 | NA | TRBJ1-5 | NA
CASSYSFQGPSSYNEQFF | TGTGCCAGCAGTTACTCTTTTCAGGGCCCGAGCTCCTACAATGAGCAGTTCTTC | TRBV6-7 | NA | TRBJ2-1 | NA
CASSLDPTREQETQYF | TGTGCCAGCAGCTTGGATCCGACTAGAGAACAAGAGACCCAGTACTTC | TRBV5-4 | NA | TRBJ2-5 | NA
CASSLVSGATYNEQFF | TGTGCCAGCAGCTTAGTTAGCGGGGCGACTTACAATGAGCAGTTCTTC | TRBV7-2 | TRBD2 | TRBJ2-1 | NA
CASSTGATGNTIYF | TGTGCCAGCAGTACAGGGGCCACTGGAAACACCATATATTTT | TRBV9 | TRBD1 | TRBJ1-3 | NA
CATRQGMVSYNSPLHF | TGTGCCACCCGACAGGGGATGGTATCCTATAATTCACCCCTCCACTTT | TRBV19 | TRBD1 | TRBJ1-6 | NA
CAWSVPGQGSEAFF | TGTGCCTGGAGCGTCCCGGGACAGGGTTCTGAAGCTTTCTTT | TRBV30 | TRBD1 | TRBJ1-1 | NA
CASSLESGDQPQHF | TGCGCCAGCAGCTTGGAAAGCGGGGATCAGCCCCAGCATTTT | TRBV5-1 | NA | TRBJ1-5 | NA